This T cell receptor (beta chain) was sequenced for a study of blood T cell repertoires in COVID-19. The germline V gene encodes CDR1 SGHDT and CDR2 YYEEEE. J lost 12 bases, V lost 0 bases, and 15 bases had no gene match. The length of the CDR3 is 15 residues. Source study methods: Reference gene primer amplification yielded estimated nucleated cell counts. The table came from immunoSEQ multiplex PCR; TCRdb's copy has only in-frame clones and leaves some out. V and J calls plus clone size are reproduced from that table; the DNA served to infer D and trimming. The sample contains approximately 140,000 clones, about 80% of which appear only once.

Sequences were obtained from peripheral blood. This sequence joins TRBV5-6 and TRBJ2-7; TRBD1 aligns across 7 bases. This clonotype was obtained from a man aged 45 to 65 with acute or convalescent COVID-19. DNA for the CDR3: TGTGCCAGCAGCTTGGGTTTTGATGGACAGGCCATTGGGTACGTC. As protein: CASSLGFDGQAIGYV.